This record covers a single T cell receptor beta chain. Authors' data handling: Amplified reference gene primers provided the basis for estimating nucleated cell counts. The data were produced by immunoSEQ multiplex PCR, yet TCRdb's version contains in-frame clones alone and is incomplete. V and J calls and clone size are copied from that table; D and trimming were computed from the DNA. The table lists fewer than 300,000 clones, around 82% of them singletons. V lost 3 bases and J lost 5, with 10 bases in between. Germline V gene sequence: CDR1 SQVTM, CDR2 ANQGSEA. The CDR3 has 13 residues. The data stem from a study of blood T cell repertoires in COVID-19. Study-wide context: Spain, Italy and the United States supplied samples that represented acute and convalescent COVID-19. PBMCs, B-cell-depleted T cells, or T cells were the source of the cDNA or gDNA that made up the material.

Followed longitudinally, the Seattle patients had been enrolled during active infection. The V and J genes are TRBV29-1 and TRBJ2-2, with D perhaps TRBD1 (7 bases). The clonotype comes from a human donor with COVID-19, enrolled during active disease. The donor label of this sample is uncertain. Sequencing used peripheral blood. This CDR3 reads CSVEAGGTGELFF. For the CDR3, the DNA is TGCAGCGTTGAGGCAGGGGGGACCGGGGAGCTGTTTTTT.